A single T cell receptor beta chain is shown here with its context. This sample was taken from a study of T-cell memory formation after mild COVID-19. Germline V gene data show CDR1 as SGHVS and CDR2 as FQNEAQ. The length of the CDR3 is 12 residues. The V end lost 1 base, the J end lost 10 bases, and 8 bases lay between the germline ends. TCRdb re-called the 5' RACE reads with MiXCR, one entry per CDR3 protein. The sample includes fewer than 350,000 distinct CDR3 sequences, approximately 19% of them seen just once. The sequence was obtained from a man aged 18 to 30 who had mild COVID-19 (a few samples of this study predate the infection). Cell type and time point are not known. The chain combines TRBV7-8 with TRBJ2-1; perhaps D is TRBD1 or TRBD2 (5 bases each). Sequenced sample: PBMCs or a T cell subset sorted from them (not recorded which). As DNA, the CDR3 is TGTGCCAGCAGCTTAGGGTGGGACGAGCAGTTCTTC. Residues: CASSLGWDEQFF.